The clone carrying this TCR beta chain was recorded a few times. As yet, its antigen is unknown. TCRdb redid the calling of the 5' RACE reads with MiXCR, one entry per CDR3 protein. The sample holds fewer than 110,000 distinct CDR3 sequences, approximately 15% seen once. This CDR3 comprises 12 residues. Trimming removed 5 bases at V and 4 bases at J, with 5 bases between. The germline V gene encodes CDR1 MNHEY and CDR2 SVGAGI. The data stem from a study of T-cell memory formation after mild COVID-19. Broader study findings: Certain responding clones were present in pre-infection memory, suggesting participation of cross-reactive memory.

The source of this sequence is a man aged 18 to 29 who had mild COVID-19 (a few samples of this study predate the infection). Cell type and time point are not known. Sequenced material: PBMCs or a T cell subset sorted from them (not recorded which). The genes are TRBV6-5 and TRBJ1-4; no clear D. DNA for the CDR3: TGTGCCAGCAGTCAGATTAATGAAAAACTGTTTTTT. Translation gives CASSQINEKLFF.